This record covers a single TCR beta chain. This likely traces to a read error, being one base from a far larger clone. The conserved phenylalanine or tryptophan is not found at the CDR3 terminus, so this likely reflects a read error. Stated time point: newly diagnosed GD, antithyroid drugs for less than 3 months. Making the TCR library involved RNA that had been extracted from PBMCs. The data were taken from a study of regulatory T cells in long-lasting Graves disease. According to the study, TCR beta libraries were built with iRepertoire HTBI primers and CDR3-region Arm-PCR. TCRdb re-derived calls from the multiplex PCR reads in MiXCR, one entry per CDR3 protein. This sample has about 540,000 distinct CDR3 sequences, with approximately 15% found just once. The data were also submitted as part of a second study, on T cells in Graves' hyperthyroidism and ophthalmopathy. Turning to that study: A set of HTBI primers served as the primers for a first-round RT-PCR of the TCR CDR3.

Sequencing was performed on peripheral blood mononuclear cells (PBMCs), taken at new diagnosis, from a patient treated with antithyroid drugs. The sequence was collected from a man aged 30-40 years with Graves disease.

The CDR3 nucleotides are TGCGCCAGCAGCTCGACAGGGGCGGACTATGGCTACACCCTC. Translating gives CASSSTGADYGYTL. V and J are TRBV5-5 and TRBJ1-2; 8 bases fit TRBD1. Germline-derived CDR1 and CDR2 are SGHKS and YYEKEE (reference sequence). The CDR3 spans 14 residues.